This T cell receptor (beta chain) was captured in a study of T cells in Graves' hyperthyroidism and ophthalmopathy. The CDR3 regions of TCR beta were amplified from RNA transcripts. First-round RT-PCR targeting the TCR CDR3 was performed with the HTBI primer set. TCRdb re-called the multiplex PCR reads through MiXCR, storing one row per CDR3 protein. The top ten hold roughly 44% of the sample, which has under 550,000 distinct CDR3 sequences, approximately 20% seen once. This clonotype has ten or more counts. The V and J ends lost 4 bases and 3 bases, in that order; junction bases with no gene match: 8. This CDR3 contains 16 residues. Germline V gene data show CDR1 as ENHRY and CDR2 as SYGVKD.

The chain combines TRBV10-3 with TRBJ2-5, with 10 bases identical to TRBD1. The sequenced sample was blood. The receptor was isolated from a man aged 35 to 55 with Graves' ophthalmopathy. The CDR3 spells CAISATGGAIKETQYF. The CDR3 DNA is TGTGCCATCAGTGCGACAGGGGGCGCGATAAAAGAGACCCAGTACTTC.